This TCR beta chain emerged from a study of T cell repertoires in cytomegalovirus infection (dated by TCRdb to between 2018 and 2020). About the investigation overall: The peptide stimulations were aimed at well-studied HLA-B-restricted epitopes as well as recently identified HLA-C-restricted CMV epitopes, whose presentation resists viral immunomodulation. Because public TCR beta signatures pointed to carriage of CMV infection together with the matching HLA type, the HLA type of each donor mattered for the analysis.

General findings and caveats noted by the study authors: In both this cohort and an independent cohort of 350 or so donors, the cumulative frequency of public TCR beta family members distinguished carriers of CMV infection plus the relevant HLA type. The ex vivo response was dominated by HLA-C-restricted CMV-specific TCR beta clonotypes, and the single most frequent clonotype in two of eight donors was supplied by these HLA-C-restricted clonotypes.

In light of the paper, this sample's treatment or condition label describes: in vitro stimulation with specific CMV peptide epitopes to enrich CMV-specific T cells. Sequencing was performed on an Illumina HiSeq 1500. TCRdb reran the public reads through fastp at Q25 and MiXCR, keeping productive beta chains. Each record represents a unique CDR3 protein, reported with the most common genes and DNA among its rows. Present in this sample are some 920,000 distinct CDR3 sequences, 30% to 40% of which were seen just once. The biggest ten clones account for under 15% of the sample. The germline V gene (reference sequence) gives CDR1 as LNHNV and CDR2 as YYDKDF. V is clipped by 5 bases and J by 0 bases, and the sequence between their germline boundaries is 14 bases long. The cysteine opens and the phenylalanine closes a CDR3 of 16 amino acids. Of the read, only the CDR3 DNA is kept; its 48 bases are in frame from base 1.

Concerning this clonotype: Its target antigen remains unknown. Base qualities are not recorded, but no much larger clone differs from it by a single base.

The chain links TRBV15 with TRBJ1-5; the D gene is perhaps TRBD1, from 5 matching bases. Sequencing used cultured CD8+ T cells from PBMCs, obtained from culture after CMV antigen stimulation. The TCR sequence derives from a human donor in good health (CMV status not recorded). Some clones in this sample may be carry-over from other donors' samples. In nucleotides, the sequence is TGTGCCACCAGCTCCCTGACAGTATATAGCAATCAGCCCCAGCATTTT. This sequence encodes CATSSLTVYSNQPQHF. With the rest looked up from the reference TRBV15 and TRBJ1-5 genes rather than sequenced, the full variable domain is DAMVIQNPRYQVTQFGKPVTLSCSQTLNHNVMYWYQQKSSQAPKLLFHYYDKDFNNEADTPDNFQSRRPNTSFCFLDIRSPGLGDTAMYLCATSSLTVYSNQPQHFGDGTRLSIL.